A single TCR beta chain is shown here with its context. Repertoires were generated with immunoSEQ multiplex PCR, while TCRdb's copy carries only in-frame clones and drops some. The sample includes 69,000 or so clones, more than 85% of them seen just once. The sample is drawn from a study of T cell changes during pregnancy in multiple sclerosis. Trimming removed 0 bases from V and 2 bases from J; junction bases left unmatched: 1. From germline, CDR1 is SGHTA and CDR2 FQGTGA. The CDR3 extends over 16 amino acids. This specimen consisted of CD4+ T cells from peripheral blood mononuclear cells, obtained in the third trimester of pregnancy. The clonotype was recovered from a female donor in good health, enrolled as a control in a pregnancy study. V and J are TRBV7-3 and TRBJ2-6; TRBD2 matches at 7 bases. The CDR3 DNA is TGTGCCAGCAGCTTAACGGGGGGGGCTGGGGCCAACGTCCTGACTTTC. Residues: CASSLTGGAGANVLTF.